This T cell receptor (beta chain) derives from a study of blood T cell repertoires in COVID-19. Study details: Samples of COVID-19 (acute and convalescent) were obtained from the United States, Italy and Spain. From T cells, B-cell-depleted T cells, or PBMCs came the material, which was cDNA or gDNA.

The length of the CDR3 is 17 residues. In the authors' methods: Amplification of reference gene primers provided the estimated nucleated cell counts. TCRdb's table, derived via immunoSEQ multiplex PCR, lists solely in-frame clones and lacks some. V, J and clone size are taken as reported in that table, and D and trimming were inferred from the DNA itself. Among around 57,000 clones, around 86% were seen once, and the ten largest hold about 8.3%. Sequencing was performed on peripheral blood. The rearrangement joins TRBV7-5 to TRBJ1-5. TRBV7-5 is noted as a pseudogene. The clonotype comes from a man aged 50 to 60 with active COVID-19. The chain's CDR3 is CVRSLALSRPPFPTQHF. DNA of the CDR3: TGTGTCAGAAGCTTAGCTCTATCTCGTCCTCCTTTTCCTACCCAGCATTTT.